What follows is one TCR beta chain and its context. Its antigen is still unknown. The study separated CD4+ cells into CD45RA+ naive and CD45RA-negative memory subsets. The data originate from a study of shared clonotypes between healthy human individuals. The study, taken as a whole, reports: Generation probability values for non-shared clonotypes were lower than those for clonotypes shared by all four donors. Researchers found naive subsets generally carried larger estimated richness than memory subsets.

Sequenced by immunoSEQ multiplex PCR; TCRdb stores in-frame clones only, minus some. The sample shows millions of clones, more than 80% of them seen only once. V lost 8 bases to trimming and J lost 8 bases, with 22 bases between them. Germline loops: CDR1 MNHNS, CDR2 SASEGT. The CDR3 has 15 amino acids. The sample taken for sequencing was naive CD4+ T cells sorted from blood. The subset: CD45RA+ positively selected. This clonotype was sampled from a man aged 18-30 years in good health. The genes are TRBV6-1 and TRBJ2-1, with a possible D match to TRBD2 (6 bases). The CDR3 loop is CASQFGDSRSDEQFF. CDR3 bases: TGTGCCAGCCAGTTCGGGGACTCCCGGTCGGATGAGCAGTTCTTC.